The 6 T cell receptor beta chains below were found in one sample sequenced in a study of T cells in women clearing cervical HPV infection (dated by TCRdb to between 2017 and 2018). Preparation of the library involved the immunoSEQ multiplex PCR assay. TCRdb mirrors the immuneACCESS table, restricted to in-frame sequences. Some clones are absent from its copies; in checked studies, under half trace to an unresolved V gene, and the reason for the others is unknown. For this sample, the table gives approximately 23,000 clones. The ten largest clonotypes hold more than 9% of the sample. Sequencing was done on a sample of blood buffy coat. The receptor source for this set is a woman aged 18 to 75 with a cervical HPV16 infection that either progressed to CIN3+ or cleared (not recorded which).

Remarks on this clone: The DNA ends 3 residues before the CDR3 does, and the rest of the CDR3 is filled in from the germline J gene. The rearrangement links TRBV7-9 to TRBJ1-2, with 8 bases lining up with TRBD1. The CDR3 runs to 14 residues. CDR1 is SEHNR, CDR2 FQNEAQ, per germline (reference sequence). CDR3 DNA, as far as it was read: TGTGCCAGCAGCAAATTGACAGGGGCCTACGAC. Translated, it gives CASSKLTGAYD. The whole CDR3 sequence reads CASSKLTGAYDYTF.

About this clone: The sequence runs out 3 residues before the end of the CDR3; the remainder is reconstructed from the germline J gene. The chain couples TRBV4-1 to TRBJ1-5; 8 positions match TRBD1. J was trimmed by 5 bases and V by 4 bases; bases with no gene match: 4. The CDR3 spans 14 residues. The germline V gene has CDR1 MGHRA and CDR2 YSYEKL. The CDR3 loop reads CASSLDRADQPQHF. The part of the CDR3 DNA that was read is TGCGCCAGCAGCCTGGACAGGGCAGATCAGCCC.

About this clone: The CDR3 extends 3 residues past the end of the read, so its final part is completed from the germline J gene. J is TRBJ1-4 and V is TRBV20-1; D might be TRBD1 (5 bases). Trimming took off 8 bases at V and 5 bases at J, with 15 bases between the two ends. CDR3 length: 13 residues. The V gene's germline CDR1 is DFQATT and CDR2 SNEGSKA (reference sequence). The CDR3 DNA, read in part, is TGCAGTCCCTTCCAGGGTGGAAATGAAAAA. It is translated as CSPFQGGNEK. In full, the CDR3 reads CSPFQGGNEKLFF.

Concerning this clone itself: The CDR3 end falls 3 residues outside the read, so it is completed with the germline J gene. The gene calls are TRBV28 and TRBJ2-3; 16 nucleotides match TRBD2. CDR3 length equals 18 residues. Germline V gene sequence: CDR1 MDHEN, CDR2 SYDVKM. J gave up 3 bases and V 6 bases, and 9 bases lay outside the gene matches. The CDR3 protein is CASRRPGLAGGPTDTQYF. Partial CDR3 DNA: TGTGCCAGCAGACGCCCGGGACTAGCGGGGGGGCCAACAGATACG.

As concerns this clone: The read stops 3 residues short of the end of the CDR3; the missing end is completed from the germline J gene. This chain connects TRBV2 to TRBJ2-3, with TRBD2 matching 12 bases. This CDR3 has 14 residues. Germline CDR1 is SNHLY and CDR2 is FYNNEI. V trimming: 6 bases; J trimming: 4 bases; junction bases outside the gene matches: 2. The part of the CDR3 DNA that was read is TGTGCCAGCAGCGGGACTAGCGGGCCAGATACG. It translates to CASSGTSGPDT. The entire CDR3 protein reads CASSGTSGPDTQYF. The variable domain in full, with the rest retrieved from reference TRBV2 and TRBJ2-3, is EPEVTQTPSHQVTQMGQEVILRCVPISNHLYFYWYRQILGQKVEFLVSFYNNEISEKSEIFDDQFSVERPDGSNFTLKIRSTKLEDSAMYFCASSGTSGPDTQYFGPGTRLTVL.

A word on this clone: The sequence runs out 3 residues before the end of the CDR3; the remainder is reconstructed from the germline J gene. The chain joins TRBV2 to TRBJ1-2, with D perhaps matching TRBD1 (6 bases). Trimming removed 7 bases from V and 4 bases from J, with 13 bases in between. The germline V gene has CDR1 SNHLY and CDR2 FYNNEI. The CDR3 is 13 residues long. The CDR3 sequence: CASNKEDSYGYTF. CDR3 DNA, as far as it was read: TGTGCCAGCAACAAAGAGGACAGCTATGGC. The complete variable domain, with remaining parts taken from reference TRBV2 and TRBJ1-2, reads EPEVTQTPSHQVTQMGQEVILRCVPISNHLYFYWYRQILGQKVEFLVSFYNNEISEKSEIFDDQFSVERPDGSNFTLKIRSTKLEDSAMYFCASNKEDSYGYTFGSGTRLTVV.